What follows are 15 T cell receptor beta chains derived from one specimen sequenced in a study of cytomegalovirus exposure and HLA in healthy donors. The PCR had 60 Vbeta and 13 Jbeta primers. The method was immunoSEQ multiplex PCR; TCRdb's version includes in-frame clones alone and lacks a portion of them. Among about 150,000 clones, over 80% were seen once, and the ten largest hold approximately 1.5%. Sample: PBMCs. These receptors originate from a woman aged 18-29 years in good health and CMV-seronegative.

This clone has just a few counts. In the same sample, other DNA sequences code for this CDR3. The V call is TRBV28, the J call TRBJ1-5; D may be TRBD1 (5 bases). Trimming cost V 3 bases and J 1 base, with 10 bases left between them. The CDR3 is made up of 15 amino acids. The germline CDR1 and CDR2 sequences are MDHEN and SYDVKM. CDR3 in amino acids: CASSFRQGSNQPQHF. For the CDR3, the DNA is TGTGCCAGCAGTTTTCGGCAGGGCAGCAATCAGCCCCAGCATTTT. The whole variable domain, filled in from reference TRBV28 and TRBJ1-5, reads DVKVTQSSRYLVKRTGEKVFLECVQDMDHENMFWYRQDPGLGLRLIYFSYDVKMKEKGDIPEGYSVSREKKERFSLILESASTNQTSMYLCASSFRQGSNQPQHFGDGTRLSIL.

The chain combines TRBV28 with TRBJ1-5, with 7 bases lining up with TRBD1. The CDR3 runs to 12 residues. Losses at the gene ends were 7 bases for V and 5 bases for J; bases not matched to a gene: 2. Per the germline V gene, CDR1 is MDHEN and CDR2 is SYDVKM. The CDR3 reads CASTRGDQPQHF. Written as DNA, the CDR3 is TGTGCCAGCACCAGGGGGGATCAGCCCCAGCATTTT.

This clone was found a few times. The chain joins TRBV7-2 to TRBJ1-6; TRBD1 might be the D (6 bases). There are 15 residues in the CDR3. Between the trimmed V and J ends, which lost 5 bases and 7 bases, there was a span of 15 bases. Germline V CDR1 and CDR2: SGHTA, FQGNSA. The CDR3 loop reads CASSPTGLRNSPLHF. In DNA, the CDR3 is TGTGCCAGCAGCCCCACAGGGCTCCGAAATTCACCCCTCCACTTT.

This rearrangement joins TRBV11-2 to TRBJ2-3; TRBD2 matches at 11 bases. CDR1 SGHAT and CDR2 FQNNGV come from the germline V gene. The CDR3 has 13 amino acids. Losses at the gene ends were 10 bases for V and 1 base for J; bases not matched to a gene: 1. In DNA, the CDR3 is TGTGCCACGGGACTAGCGGGCACAGATACGCAGTATTTT. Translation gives CATGLAGTDTQYF. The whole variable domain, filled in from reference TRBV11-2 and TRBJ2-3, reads EAGVAQSPRYKIIEKRQSVAFWCNPISGHATLYWYQQILGQGPKLLIQFQNNGVVDDSQLPKDRFSAERLKGVDSTLKIQPAKLEDSAVYLCATGLAGTDTQYFGPGTRLTVL.

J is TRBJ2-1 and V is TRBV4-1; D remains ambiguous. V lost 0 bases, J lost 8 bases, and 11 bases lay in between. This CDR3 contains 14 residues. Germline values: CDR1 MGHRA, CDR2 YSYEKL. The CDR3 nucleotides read TGCGCCAGCAGCCAAGAGTCGGAGTATGATGAGCAGTTCTTC. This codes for CASSQESEYDEQFF.

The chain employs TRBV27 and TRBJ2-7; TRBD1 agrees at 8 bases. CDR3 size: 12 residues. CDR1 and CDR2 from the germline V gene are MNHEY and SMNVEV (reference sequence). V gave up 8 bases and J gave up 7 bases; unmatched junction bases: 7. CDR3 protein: CASGQGAGEQYF. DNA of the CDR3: TGTGCCAGCGGGCAGGGGGCTGGGGAGCAGTACTTC.

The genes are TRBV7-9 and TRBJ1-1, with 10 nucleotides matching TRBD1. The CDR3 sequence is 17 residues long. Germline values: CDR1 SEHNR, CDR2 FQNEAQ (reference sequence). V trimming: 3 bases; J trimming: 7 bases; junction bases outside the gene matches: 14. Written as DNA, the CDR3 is TGTGCCAGCAGCTTTCGAAACCTTGGACAGGGGGAGGGTGAAGCTTTCTTT. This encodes CASSFRNLGQGEGEAFF.

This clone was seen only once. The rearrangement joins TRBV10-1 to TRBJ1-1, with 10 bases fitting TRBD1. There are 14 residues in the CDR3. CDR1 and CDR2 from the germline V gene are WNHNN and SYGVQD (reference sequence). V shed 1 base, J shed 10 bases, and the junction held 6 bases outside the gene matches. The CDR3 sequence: CASSEWGQGKAAFF. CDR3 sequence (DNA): TGCGCCAGCAGTGAGTGGGGACAGGGGAAGGCAGCTTTCTTT.

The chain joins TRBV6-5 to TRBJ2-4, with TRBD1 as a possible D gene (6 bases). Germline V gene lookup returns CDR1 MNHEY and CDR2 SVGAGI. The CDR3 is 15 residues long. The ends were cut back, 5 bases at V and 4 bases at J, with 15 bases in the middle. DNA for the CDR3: TGTGCCAGCAGTGTGGACAGAACCAGTAAAAACATTCAGTACTTC. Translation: CASSVDRTSKNIQYF.

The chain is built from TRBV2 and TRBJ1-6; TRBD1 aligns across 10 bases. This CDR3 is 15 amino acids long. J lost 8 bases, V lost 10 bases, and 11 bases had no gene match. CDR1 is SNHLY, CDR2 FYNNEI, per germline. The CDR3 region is CAKNSGTGVYSPLHF. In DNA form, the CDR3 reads TGTGCCAAAAACTCTGGGACAGGGGTGTATTCACCCCTCCACTTT.

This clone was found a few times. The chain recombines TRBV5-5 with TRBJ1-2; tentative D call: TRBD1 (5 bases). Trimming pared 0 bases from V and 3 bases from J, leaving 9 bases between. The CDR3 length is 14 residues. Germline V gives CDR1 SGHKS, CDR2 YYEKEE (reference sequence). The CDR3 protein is CASSLVRGDYGYTF. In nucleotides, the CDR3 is TGTGCCAGCAGCTTGGTACGGGGGGACTATGGCTACACCTTC.

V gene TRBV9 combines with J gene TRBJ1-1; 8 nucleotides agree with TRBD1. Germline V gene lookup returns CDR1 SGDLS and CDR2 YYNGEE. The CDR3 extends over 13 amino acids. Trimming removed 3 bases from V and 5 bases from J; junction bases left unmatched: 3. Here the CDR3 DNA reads TGTGCCAGCAGCGGGACAGGGATTACTGAAGCTTTCTTT. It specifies CASSGTGITEAFF.

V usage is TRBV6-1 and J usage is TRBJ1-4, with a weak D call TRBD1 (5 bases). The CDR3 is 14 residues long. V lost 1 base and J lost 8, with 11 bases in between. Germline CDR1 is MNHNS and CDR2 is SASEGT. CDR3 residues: CASSEVQGREKLFF. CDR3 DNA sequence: TGTGCCAGCAGTGAAGTGCAGGGCCGGGAAAAACTGTTTTTT.

The CDR3: CASSPYGQSSGNTIYF. CDR3 sequence (DNA): TGTGCCAGCTCACCCTACGGACAGTCCTCTGGAAACACCATATATTTT. This chain uses TRBV18 with TRBJ1-3, with a possible D match to TRBD1 (6 bases). The CDR3 extends over 16 amino acids. V was shortened by 3 bases and J by 0 bases, with 12 bases between the two germline ends. Per the germline V gene, CDR1 is KGHSH and CDR2 is LQKENI.

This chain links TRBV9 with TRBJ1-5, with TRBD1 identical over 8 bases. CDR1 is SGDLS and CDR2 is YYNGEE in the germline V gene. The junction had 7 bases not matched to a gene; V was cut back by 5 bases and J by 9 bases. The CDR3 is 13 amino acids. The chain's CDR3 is CASSYRTGRPQHF. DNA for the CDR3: TGTGCCAGCAGTTATCGGACAGGGAGGCCCCAGCATTTT.